This T cell receptor (beta chain) was profiled in a study of CD8+CD57+ T cells in acquired aplastic anemia. Study-wide context: Researchers reported that healthy donors averaged about 9.8 million reads for CD4+ cells.

From germline, CDR1 is MDHEN and CDR2 SYDVKM. The CDR3 covers 14 residues. Unmatched junction bases numbered 8, after V lost 3 bases and J lost 10 bases. General study findings and limits: A set of about 30 CD8+ CDR3 sequences was shared between patients and controls, and these sequences appeared highly expressed in patients.

Genomic DNA provided the template from which TCR beta VDJ and CDR3 profiles were obtained. TCRdb fed the reads into MiXCR, producing one record per CDR3 protein. The sample has about 130,000 distinct CDR3 sequences, 41% seen once. About this clonotype: Its antigen is undetermined.

Material: sorted CD4+, CD8+, or CD8+CD57+ T cells (not recorded which) from PBMCs. The V call is TRBV28, the J call TRBJ1-1, with TRBD1 matching over 10 bases. The receptor was isolated from a human donor in good health, serving as a control. The DNA of the CDR3 is TGTGCCAGCAGTTTTCTTGGACAGGGGGTCGGAGCTTTCTTT. This codes for CASSFLGQGVGAFF.